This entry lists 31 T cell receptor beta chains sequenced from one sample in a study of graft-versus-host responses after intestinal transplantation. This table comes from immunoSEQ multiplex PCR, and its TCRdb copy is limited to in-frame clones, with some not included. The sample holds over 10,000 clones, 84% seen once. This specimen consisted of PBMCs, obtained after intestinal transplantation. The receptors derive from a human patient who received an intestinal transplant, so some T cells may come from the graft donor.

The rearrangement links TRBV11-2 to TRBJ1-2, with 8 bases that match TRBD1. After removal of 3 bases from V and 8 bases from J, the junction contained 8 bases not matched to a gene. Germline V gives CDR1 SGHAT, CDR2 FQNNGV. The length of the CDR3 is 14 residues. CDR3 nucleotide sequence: TGTGCCAGCAGCTTTACCGGGACAGGTGCGGGCTACACCTTC. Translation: CASSFTGTGAGYTF.

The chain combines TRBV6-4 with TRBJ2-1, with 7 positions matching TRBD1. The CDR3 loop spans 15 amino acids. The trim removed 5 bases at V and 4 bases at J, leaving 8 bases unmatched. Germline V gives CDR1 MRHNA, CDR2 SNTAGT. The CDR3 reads CASSLSRDRYNEQFF. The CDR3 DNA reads TGTGCCAGCAGTCTTTCTCGGGACAGATACAATGAGCAGTTCTTC.

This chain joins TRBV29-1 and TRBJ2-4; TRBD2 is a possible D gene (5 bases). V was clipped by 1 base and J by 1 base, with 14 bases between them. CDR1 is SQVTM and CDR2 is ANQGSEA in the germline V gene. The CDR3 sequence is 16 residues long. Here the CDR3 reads CSVEGGTGSAKNIQYF. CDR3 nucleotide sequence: TGCAGCGTTGAAGGAGGTACGGGGTCGGCCAAAAACATTCAGTACTTC.

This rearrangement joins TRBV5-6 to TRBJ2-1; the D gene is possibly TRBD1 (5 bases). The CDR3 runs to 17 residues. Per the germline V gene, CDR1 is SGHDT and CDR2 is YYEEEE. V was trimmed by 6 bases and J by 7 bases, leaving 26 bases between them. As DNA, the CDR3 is TGTGCCAGCACCCCCTTGGGGCGCCTTCGGACGCTTAATGAGCAGTTCTTC. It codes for CASTPLGRLRTLNEQFF.

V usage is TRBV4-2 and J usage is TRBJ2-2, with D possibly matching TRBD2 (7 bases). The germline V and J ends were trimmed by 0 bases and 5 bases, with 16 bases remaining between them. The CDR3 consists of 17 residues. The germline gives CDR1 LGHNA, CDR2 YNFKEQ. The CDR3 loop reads CASSQDREGGMTGELFF. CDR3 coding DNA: TGTGCCAGCAGCCAAGATAGAGAGGGGGGGATGACCGGGGAGCTGTTTTTT.

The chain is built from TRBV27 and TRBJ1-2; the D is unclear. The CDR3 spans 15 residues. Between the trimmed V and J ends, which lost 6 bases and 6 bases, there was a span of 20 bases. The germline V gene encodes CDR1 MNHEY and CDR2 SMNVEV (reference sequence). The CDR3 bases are TGTGCCAGCAGATACTCAGGCGGGTCCCCCCATGGCTACACCTTC. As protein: CASRYSGGSPHGYTF.

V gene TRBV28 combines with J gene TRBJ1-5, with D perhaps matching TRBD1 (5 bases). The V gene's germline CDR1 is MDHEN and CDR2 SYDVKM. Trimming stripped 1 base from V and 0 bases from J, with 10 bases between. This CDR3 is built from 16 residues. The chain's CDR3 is CASSLLGVDSNQPQHF. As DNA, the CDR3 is TGTGCCAGCAGTTTATTGGGGGTGGATAGCAATCAGCCCCAGCATTTT.

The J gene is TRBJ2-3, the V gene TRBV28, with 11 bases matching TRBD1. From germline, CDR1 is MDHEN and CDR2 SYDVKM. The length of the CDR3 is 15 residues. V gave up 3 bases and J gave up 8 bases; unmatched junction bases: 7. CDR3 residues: CASSFGQGAEGTQYF. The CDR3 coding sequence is TGTGCCAGCAGTTTTGGACAGGGGGCAGAGGGTACGCAGTATTTT.

The CDR3 is CASSLVGARYYEQYF. In nucleotides, the CDR3 is TGTGCCAGCAGTCTCGTGGGGGCCCGTTACTACGAGCAGTACTTC. The chain is built from TRBV27 and TRBJ2-7; the D gene is possibly TRBD1 (6 bases). The CDR3 sequence is 15 residues long. Deletions cut 5 bases from V and 3 bases from J, with 17 bases between. Germline loops: CDR1 MNHEY, CDR2 SMNVEV (reference sequence).

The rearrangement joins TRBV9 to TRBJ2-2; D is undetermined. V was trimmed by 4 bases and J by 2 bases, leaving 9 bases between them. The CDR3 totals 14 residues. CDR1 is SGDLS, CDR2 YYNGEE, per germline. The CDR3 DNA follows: TGTGCCAGCAGCCTTGCGGTTAACACCGGGGAGCTGTTTTTT. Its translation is CASSLAVNTGELFF.

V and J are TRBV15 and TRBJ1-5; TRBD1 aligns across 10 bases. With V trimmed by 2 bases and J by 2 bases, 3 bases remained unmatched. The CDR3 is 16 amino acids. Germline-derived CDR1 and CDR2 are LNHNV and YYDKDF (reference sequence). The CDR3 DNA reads TGTGCCACCAGCAGACCTGGACAGGGGGGCAATCAGCCCCAGCATTTT. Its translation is CATSRPGQGGNQPQHF. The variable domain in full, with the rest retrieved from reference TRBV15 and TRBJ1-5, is DAMVIQNPRYQVTQFGKPVTLSCSQTLNHNVMYWYQQKSSQAPKLLFHYYDKDFNNEADTPDNFQSRRPNTSFCFLDIRSPGLGDTAMYLCATSRPGQGGNQPQHFGDGTRLSIL.

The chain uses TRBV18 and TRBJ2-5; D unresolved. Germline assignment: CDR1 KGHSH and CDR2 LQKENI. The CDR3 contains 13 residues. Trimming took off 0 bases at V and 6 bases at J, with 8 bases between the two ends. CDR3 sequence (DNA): TGTGCCAGCTCACCACCGGGTCTAAAGACCCAGTACTTC. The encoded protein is CASSPPGLKTQYF.

The CDR3 DNA follows: TGCGCCAGCAGCCCCGGGACAGGGTCCTCTGTAGCCAAAAACATTCAGTACTTC. Translation: CASSPGTGSSVAKNIQYF. This sequence joins TRBV10-1 and TRBJ2-4; 9 positions match TRBD1. The germline gives CDR1 WNHNN, CDR2 SYGVQD (reference sequence). The CDR3 is 18 residues long. J lost 0 bases, V lost 6 bases, and 12 bases had no gene match.

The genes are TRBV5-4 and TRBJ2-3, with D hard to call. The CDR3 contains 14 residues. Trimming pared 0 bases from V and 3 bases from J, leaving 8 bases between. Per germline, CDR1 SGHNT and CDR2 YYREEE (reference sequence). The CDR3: CASSLDFRTDTQYF. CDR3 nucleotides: TGTGCCAGCAGCTTGGACTTTAGAACAGATACGCAGTATTTT.

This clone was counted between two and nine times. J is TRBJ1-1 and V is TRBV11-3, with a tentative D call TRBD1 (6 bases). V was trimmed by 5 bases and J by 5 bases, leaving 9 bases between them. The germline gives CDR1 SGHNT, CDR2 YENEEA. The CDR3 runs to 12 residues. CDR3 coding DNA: TGTGCCAGCAGCGTACAGGGAACTGAAGCTTTCTTT. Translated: CASSVQGTEAFF.

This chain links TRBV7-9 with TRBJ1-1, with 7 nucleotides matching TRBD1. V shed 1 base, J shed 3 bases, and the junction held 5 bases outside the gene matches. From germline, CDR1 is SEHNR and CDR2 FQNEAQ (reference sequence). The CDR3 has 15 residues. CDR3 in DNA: TGTGCCAGCAGCTTAGGGTCAGGGGGGGACACTGAAGCTTTCTTT. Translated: CASSLGSGGDTEAFF.

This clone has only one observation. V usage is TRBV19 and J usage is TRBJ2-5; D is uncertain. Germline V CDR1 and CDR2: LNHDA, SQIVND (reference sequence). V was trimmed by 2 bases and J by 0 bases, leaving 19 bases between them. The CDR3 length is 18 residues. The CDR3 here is CASSIYGNRFLNQETQYF. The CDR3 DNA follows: TGTGCCAGTAGTATATATGGAAACCGCTTCCTGAACCAAGAGACCCAGTACTTC.

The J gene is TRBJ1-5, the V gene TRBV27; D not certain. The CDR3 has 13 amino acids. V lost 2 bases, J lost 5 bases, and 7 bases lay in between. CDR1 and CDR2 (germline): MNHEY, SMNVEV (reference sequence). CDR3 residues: CASSLKEYQPQHF. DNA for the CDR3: TGTGCCAGCAGTTTAAAAGAATATCAGCCCCAGCATTTT.

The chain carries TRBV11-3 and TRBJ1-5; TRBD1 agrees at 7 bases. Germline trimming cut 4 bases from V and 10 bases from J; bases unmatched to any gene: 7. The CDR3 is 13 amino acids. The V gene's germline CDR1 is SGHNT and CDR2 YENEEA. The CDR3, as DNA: TGTGCCAGCAGCTCCCAAGACAGGGCTCCCCAGCATTTT. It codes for CASSSQDRAPQHF.

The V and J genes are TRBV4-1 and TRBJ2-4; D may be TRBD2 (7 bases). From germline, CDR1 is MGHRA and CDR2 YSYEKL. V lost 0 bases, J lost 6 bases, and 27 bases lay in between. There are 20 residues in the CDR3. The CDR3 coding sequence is TGCGCCAGCAGCCAAGATAAAGTGAGGGGGGGCGCTTTTCATTTAAACATTCAGTACTTC. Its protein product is CASSQDKVRGGAFHLNIQYF.

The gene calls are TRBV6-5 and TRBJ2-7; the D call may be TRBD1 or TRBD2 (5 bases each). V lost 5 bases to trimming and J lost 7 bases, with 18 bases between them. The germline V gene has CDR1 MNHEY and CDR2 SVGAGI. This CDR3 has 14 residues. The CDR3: CASSPGPAGREQYF. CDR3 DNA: TGTGCCAGCAGTCCGGGACCCGCAGGAAGGGAGCAGTACTTC.

The CDR3, as DNA: TGTGCCAGCAGTGATAGGGGAGAGACCCAGTACTTC. Its translation is CASSDRGETQYF. The chain links TRBV6-1 to TRBJ2-5; a weak D match, TRBD1 (5 bases). CDR3 length equals 12 residues. Germline V gives CDR1 MNHNS, CDR2 SASEGT. Trimming stripped 3 bases from V and 4 bases from J, with 6 bases between.

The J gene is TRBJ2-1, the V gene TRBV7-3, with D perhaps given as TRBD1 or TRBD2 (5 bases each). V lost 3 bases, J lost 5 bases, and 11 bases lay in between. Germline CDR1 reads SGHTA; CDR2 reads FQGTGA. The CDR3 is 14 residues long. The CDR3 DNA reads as TGTGCCAGCAGCTTTGGGGGTGGAGACAATGAGCAGTTCTTC. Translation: CASSFGGGDNEQFF.

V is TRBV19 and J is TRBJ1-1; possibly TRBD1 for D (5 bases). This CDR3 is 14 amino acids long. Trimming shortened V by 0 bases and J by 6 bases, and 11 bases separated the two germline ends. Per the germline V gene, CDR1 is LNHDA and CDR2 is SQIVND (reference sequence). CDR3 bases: TGTGCCAGTAGTATAGATTCGGGGGGTGCTGAAGCTTTCTTT. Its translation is CASSIDSGGAEAFF.

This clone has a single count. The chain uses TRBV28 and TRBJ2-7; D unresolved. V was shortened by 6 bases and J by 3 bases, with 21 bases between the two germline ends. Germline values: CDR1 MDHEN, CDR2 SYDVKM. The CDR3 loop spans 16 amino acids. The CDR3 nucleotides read TGTGCCAGCAGCCCCACTCTAGGAGAAGGTGGCTACGAGCAGTACTTC. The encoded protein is CASSPTLGEGGYEQYF.

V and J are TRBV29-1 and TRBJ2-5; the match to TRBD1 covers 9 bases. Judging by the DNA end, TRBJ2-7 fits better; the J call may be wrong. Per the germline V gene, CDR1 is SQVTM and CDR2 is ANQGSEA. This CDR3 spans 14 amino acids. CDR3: CSVEGGQGLAEQYF. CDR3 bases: TGCAGCGTTGAAGGGGGACAGGGTCTGGCCGAGCAGTACTTC.

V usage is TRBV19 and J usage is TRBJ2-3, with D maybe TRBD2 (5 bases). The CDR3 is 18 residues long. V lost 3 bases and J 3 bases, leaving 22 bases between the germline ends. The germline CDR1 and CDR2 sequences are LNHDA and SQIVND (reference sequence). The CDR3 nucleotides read TGTGCCAGTAGTATCGCGAAACCCGGAGGTTGGCGGACAGATACGCAGTATTTT. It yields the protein CASSIAKPGGWRTDTQYF.

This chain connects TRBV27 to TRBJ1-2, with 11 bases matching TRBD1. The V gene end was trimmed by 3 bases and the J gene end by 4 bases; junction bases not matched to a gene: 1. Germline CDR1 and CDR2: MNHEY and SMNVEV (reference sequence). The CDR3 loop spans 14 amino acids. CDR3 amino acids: CASSLDRGRYGYTF. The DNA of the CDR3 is TGTGCCAGCAGTTTGGACAGGGGGCGCTATGGCTACACCTTC.

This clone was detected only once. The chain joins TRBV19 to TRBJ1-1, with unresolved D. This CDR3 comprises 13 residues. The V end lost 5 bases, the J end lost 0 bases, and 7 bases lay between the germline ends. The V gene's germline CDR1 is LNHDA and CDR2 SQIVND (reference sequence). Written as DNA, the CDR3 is TGTGCCAGTAGTGCCTATATGAACACTGAAGCTTTCTTT. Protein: CASSAYMNTEAFF.

CDR3 sequence reads: CASSLRTINSPLHF. CDR3 DNA: TGTGCCAGCAGTTTACGGACAATCAATTCACCCCTCCACTTT. The chain is built from TRBV27 and TRBJ1-6; D might be TRBD1 (5 bases). The CDR3 is 14 amino acids. Germline CDR1 MNHEY, CDR2 SMNVEV (reference sequence). V lost 2 bases to trimming and J lost 7 bases, with 9 bases between them.

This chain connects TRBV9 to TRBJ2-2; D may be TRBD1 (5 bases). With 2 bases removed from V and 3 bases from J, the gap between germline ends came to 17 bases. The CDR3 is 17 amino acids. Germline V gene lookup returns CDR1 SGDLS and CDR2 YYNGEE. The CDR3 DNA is TGTGCCAGCAGCGTGGAACTCGGGCAGGGTGACACCGGGGAGCTGTTTTTT. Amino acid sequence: CASSVELGQGDTGELFF.